This T cell receptor beta chain was sequenced for a study of blood T cells in healthy people across ages. V lost 1 base and J lost 4, with 7 bases in between. From germline, CDR1 is SGHDN and CDR2 FVKESK. This CDR3 comprises 13 residues. PCR was performed a second time for about 7 to 11 cycles using a sample-barcoded 5' primer and a J-beta primer mix. TCRdb recomputed calls from the 5' RACE reads with MiXCR, one row per CDR3 protein. Here the sample spans over a million distinct CDR3 sequences, 40% to 55% being singletons. The sample was blood. The rearrangement uses TRBV14 and TRBJ1-1; no reliable D call. This TCR came from a woman aged 60-75 years in good health. CDR3 sequence (DNA): TGTGCCAGCAGCCAAGTGGCGATCACTGAAGCTTTCTTT. Its translation is CASSQVAITEAFF.